This TCR beta chain was retrieved from a study of naive and memory T cell subsets. General study findings and limits: Possibly reflecting memory cells re-expressing CD45RA, a few larger clonotypes occurred in naive repertoires, especially CD8.

Two oligonucleotides, mixed equimolar, formed the beta constant-region primer covering TRBC1 and TRBC2. Four rounds of PCR amplified the ligated cDNA using nested alpha and beta constant-region primers plus SP2. TCRdb analysed the UMI-ligation and nested PCR reads with MiXCR anew, one entry per CDR3 protein. The data contain over 80,000 distinct CDR3 sequences, about 10% of them singletons. The table lists this clonotype with a few counts. What it recognizes is unknown. From the second PCR step, alpha and beta chains were amplified apart. CD4+ T cell IFNgamma after overnight CMV lysate exposure gave donor CMV status. This clonotype was obtained from a human donor in good health. Specimen: naive CD4+ T cells from blood.

The CDR3 nucleotides read TGTGCCAGCAGTTTAGATAGCTTCCCATTCAATGAGCAGTTCTTC. It encodes CASSLDSFPFNEQFF. The V gene is TRBV27, the J gene TRBJ2-1; unclear D gene. There are 15 residues in the CDR3. Germline values: CDR1 MNHEY, CDR2 SMNVEV (reference sequence). Trimming took off 2 bases at V and 6 bases at J, with 14 bases between the two ends.